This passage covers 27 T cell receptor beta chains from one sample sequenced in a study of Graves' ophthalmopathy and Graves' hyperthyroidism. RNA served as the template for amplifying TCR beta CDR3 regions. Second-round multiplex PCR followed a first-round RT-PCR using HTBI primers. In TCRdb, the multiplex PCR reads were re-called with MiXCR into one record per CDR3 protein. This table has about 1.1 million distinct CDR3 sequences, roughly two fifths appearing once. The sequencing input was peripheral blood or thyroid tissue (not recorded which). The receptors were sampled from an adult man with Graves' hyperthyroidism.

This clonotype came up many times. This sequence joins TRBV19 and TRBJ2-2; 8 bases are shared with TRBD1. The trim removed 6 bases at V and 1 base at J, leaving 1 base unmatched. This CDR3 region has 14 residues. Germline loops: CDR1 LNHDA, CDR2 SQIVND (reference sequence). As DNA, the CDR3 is TGTGCCAGTAGCGGACAGGGGAACACCGGGGAGCTGTTTTTT. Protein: CASSGQGNTGELFF.

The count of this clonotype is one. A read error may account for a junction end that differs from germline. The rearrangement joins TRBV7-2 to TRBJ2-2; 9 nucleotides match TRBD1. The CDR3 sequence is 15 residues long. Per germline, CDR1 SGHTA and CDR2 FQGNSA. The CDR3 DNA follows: TGTGCCAGCAGCTCGGGACAGGGAAACTACAATGAGCAGTTTTTT. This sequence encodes CASSSGQGNYNEQFF.

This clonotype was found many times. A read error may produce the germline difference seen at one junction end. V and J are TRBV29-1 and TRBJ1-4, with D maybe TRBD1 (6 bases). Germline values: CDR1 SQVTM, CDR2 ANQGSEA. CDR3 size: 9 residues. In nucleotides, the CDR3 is TGCAGCTCTGACAGGTTCTCCCCCTTT. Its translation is CSSDRFSPF.

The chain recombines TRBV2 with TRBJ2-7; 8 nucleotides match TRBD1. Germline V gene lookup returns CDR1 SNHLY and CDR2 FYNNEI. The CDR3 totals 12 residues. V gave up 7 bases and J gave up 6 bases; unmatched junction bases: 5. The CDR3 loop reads CASTWTGSEQYF. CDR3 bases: TGTGCCAGCACGTGGACAGGGTCCGAGCAGTACTTC. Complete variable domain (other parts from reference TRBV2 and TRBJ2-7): EPEVTQTPSHQVTQMGQEVILRCVPISNHLYFYWYRQILGQKVEFLVSFYNNEISEKSEIFDDQFSVERPDGSNFTLKIRSTKLEDSAMYFCASTWTGSEQYFGPGTRLTVT.

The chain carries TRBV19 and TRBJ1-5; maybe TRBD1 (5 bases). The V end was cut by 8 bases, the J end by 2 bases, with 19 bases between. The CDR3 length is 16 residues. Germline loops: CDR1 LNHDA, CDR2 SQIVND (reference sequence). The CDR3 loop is CASSRELEVRNQPQHF. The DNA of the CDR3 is TGTGCCAGTTCCAGGGAATTAGAGGTTCGCAATCAGCCCCAGCATTTT.

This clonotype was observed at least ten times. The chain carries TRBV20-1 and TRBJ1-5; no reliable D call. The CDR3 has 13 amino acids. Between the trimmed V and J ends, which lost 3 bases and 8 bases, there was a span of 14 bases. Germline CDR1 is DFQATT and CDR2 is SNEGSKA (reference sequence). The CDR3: CSARLNLVEPQHF. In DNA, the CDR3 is TGCAGTGCTAGGCTTAATTTGGTAGAGCCCCAGCATTTT.

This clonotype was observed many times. CDR3 DNA: TGTGCCAGTAGTATCCCGGACAGGAGGGATTCACCCCTCCACTTT. Its translation is CASSIPDRRDSPLHF. The chain recombines TRBV19 with TRBJ1-6; 7 bases fit TRBD1. The V gene's germline CDR1 is LNHDA and CDR2 SQIVND (reference sequence). The CDR3 sequence is 15 residues long. J gave up 8 bases and V 3 bases, and 7 bases lay outside the gene matches.

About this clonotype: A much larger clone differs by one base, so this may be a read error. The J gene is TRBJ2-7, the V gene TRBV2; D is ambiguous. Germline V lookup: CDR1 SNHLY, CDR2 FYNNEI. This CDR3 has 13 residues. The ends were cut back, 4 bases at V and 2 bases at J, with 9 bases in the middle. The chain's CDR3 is CASSGGRTYEQYF. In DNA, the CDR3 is TGTGCCAGCAGTGGAGGCAGGACCTACGAGCAGTACTTC.

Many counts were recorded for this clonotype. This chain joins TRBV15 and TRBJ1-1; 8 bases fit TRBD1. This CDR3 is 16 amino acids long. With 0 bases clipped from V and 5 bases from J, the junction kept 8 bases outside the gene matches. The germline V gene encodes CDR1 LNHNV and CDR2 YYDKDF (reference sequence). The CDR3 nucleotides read TGTGCCACCAGCAGAGAACGCGACAGGGGAAGAACTGAAGCTTTCTTT. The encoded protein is CATSRERDRGRTEAFF.

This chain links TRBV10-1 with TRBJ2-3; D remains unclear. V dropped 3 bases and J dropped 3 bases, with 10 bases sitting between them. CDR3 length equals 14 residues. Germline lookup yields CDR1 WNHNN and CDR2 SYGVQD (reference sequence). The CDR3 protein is CASSEAAGTDTQYF. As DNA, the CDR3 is TGCGCCAGCAGTGAAGCTGCCGGAACAGATACGCAGTATTTT.

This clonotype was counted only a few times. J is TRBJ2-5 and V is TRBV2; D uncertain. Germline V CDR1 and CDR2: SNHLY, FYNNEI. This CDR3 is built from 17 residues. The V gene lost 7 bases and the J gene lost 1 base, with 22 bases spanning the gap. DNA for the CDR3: TGTGCCAGCACCCCAAGTGGAACATCTCAACTCCAAGAGACCCAGTACTTC. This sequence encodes CASTPSGTSQLQETQYF. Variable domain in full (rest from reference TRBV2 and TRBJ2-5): EPEVTQTPSHQVTQMGQEVILRCVPISNHLYFYWYRQILGQKVEFLVSFYNNEISEKSEIFDDQFSVERPDGSNFTLKIRSTKLEDSAMYFCASTPSGTSQLQETQYFGPGTRLLVL.

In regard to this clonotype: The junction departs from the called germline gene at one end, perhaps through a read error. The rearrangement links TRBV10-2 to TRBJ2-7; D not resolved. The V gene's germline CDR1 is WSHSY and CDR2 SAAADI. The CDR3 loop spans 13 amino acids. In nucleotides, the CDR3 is TGCGCCAGCAGTGAGTCTGGCGGCTACGAGCGGTACTTC. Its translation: CASSESGGYERYF.

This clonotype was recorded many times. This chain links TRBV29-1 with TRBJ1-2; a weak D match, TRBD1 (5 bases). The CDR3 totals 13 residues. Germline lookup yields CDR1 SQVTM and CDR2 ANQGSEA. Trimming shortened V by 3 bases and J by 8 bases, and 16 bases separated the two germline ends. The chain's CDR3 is CSVDSSGGEGYTF. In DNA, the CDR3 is TGCAGCGTTGACTCATCGGGGGGTGAGGGCTACACCTTC.

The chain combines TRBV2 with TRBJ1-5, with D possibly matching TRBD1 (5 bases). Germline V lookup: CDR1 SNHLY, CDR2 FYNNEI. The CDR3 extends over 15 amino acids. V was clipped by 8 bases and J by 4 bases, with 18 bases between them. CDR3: CASGPRGNRNQPQHF. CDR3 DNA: TGTGCCAGCGGCCCCCGGGGGAACCGAAATCAGCCCCAGCATTTT.

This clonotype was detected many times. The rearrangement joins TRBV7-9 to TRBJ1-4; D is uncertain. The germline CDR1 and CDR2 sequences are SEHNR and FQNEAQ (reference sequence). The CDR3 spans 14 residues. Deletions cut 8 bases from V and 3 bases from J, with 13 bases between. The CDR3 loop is CASAFFGPNEKLFF. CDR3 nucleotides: TGTGCCAGCGCGTTCTTTGGCCCTAATGAAAAACTGTTTTTT.

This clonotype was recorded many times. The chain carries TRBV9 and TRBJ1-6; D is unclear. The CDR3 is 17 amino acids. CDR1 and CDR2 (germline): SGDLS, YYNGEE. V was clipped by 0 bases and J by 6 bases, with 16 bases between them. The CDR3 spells CASSVEVSGSLNSPLHF. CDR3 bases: TGTGCCAGCAGCGTAGAGGTCTCGGGCAGCCTTAATTCACCCCTCCACTTT.

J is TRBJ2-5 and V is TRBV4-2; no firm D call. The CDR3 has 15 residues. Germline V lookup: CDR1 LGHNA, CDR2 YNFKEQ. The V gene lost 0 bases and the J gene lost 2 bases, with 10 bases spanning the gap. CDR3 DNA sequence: TGTGCCAGCAGCCAAGAGATACAGAGACAAGAGACCCAGTACTTC. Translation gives CASSQEIQRQETQYF.

The CDR3 nucleotides are TGCGCCAGCAGCCAAGGGGTTCTTGGCTTTCAGTACTTC. This encodes CASSQGVLGFQYF. V usage is TRBV4-3 and J usage is TRBJ2-7, with D unresolved. The CDR3 length is 13 residues. V was trimmed by 1 base and J by 10 bases, leaving 14 bases between them. In germline, CDR1 is LGHNA, CDR2 YSLEER.

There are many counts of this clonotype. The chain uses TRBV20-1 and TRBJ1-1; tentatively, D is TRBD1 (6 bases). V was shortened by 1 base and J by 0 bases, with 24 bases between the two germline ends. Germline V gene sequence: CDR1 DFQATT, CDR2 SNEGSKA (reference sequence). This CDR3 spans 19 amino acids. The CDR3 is CSARVTSRGAHRLNTEAFF. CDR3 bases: TGCAGTGCTAGAGTAACCTCTCGGGGGGCCCATAGATTGAACACTGAAGCTTTCTTT.

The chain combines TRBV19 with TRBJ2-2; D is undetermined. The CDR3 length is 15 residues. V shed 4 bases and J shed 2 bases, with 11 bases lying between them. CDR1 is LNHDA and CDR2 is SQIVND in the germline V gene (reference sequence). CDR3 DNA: TGTGCCAGTAGTAAGCCAGATCGAAACACCGGGGAGCTGTTTTTT. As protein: CASSKPDRNTGELFF.

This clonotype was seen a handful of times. CDR3 residues: CASSGSQGSQQYF. In nucleotides, the CDR3 is TGTGCCAGCAGTGGCTCGCAGGGAAGTCAGCAGTACTTC. The chain uses TRBV7-9 and TRBJ2-7, with D possibly matching TRBD1 (5 bases). This CDR3 has 13 amino acids. The V and J ends lost 6 bases and 8 bases respectively, with 17 bases between them. CDR1 SEHNR and CDR2 FQNEAQ come from the germline V gene (reference sequence). The full variable domain, completed using reference TRBV7-9 and TRBJ2-7, is DTGVSQNPRHKITKRGQNVTFRCDPISEHNRLYWYRQTLGQGPEFLTYFQNEAQLEKSRLLSDRFSAERPKGSFSTLEIQRTEQGDSAMYLCASSGSQGSQQYFGPGTRLTVT.

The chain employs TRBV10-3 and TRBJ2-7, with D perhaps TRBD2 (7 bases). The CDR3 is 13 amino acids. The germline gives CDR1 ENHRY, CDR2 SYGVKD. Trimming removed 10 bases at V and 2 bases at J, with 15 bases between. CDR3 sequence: CATAIGGPYEQYF. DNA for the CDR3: TGTGCCACCGCAATCGGGGGGCCCTACGAGCAGTACTTC.

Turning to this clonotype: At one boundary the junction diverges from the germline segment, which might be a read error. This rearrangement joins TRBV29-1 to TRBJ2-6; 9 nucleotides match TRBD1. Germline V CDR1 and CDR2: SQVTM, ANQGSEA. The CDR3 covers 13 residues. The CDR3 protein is CSVVYTGGAAEAF. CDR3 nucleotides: TGCAGCGTCGTATACACAGGGGGCGCCGCTGAAGCTTTC.

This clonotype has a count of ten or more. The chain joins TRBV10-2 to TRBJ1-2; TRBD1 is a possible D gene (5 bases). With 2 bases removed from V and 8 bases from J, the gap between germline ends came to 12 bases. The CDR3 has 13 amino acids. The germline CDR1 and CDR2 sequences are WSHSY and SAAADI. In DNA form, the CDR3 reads TGCGCCAGCAGTGAGCTAGGGGAGGTAGGCTACACCTTC. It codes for CASSELGEVGYTF.

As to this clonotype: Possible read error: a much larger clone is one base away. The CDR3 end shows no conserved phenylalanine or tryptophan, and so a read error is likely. CDR3 in amino acids: CASSQDTGDGYTL. DNA of the CDR3: TGCGCCAGCAGCCAAGACACCGGGGATGGCTACACCCTC. This chain joins TRBV4-3 and TRBJ1-2; D remains ambiguous. Germline loops: CDR1 LGHNA, CDR2 YSLEER. The CDR3 sequence is 13 residues long. Trimming removed 0 bases at V and 6 bases at J, with 8 bases between.

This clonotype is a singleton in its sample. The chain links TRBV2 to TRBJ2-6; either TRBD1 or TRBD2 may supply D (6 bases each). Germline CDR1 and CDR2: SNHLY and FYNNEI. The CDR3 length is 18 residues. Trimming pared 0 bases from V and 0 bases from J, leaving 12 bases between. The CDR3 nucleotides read TGTGCCAGCAGTGAAGCTACGGGGGCACTCTCTGGGGCCAACGTCCTGACTTTC. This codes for CASSEATGALSGANVLTF.

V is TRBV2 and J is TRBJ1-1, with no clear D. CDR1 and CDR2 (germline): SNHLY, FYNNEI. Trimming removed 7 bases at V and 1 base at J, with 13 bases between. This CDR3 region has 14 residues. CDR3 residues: CASTRSTPNTEAFF. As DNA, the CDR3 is TGTGCCAGCACCCGAAGTACACCGAACACTGAAGCTTTCTTT. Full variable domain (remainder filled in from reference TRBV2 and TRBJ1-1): EPEVTQTPSHQVTQMGQEVILRCVPISNHLYFYWYRQILGQKVEFLVSFYNNEISEKSEIFDDQFSVERPDGSNFTLKIRSTKLEDSAMYFCASTRSTPNTEAFFGQGTRLTVV.